These 31 T cell receptor beta chains share one sample of origin, sequenced in a study of cytomegalovirus exposure and HLA in healthy donors. This PCR relied on a set of 60 Vbeta primers and 13 Jbeta primers. This table comes from immunoSEQ multiplex PCR, and its TCRdb copy is limited to in-frame clones, with some not included. Among 100,000 to 150,000 clones listed, roughly three quarters were seen once. The source material was PBMCs. The receptors shown here come from a man aged 25-45 years in good health and CMV-seropositive.

The table lists this clone with many counts. This rearrangement joins TRBV4-3 to TRBJ2-7; TRBD2 might be the D (6 bases). The germline V and J ends were trimmed by 1 base and 5 bases, with 12 bases remaining between them. Germline V CDR1 and CDR2: LGHNA, YSLEER. This CDR3 is 14 amino acids long. CDR3 sequence: CASSQGGEANEQYF. The CDR3 DNA follows: TGCGCCAGCAGCCAAGGGGGGGAGGCCAACGAGCAGTACTTC.

In this sample, this clone turned up once. V is TRBV9 and J is TRBJ2-3; 7 bases line up with TRBD1. The CDR3 length is 16 residues. With V trimmed by 5 bases and J by 1 base, 10 bases remained unmatched. Germline V gives CDR1 SGDLS, CDR2 YYNGEE. The CDR3 loop is CASSANRQGGTDTQYF. CDR3 in DNA: TGTGCCAGCAGTGCTAATCGACAGGGTGGCACAGATACGCAGTATTTT.

This chain joins TRBV4-2 and TRBJ1-5; no firm D call. V gave up 0 bases and J gave up 8 bases, with 17 bases separating them. The CDR3 runs to 16 residues. Per germline, CDR1 LGHNA and CDR2 YNFKEQ. The CDR3 coding sequence is TGTGCCAGCAGCCAAGAACACGGGCGGGCGCGTGAGCCCCAGCATTTT. Translating it yields CASSQEHGRAREPQHF.

This sequence joins TRBV30 and TRBJ2-3; D unclear. V was clipped by 4 bases and J by 1 base, with 6 bases between them. The CDR3 loop spans 12 amino acids. Germline V CDR1 and CDR2: GTSNPN, SVGIG (reference sequence). The CDR3 DNA reads TGTGCCTGGAACCGGGGCACAGATACGCAGTATTTT. Translated: CAWNRGTDTQYF.

V gene TRBV7-2 combines with J gene TRBJ2-5; D call uncertain. The CDR3 is 12 residues long. V lost 4 bases, J lost 4 bases, and 7 bases lay in between. CDR1 and CDR2 from the germline V gene are SGHTA and FQGNSA. The CDR3 sequence: CASSSFRETQYF. The DNA for the CDR3 is TGTGCCAGCAGCTCCTTTAGAGAGACCCAGTACTTC.

The chain couples TRBV6-5 to TRBJ1-2; D gene uncertain. CDR1 and CDR2 (germline): MNHEY, SVGAGI. The length of the CDR3 is 11 residues. V lost 5 bases and J lost 8, with 9 bases in between. CDR3: CASSPGRGYTF. The CDR3 bases are TGTGCCAGCAGTCCAGGCCGGGGCTACACCTTC.

The chain is built from TRBV7-8 and TRBJ2-7; TRBD1 is a possible D gene (6 bases). Trimming stripped 10 bases from V and 3 bases from J, with 10 bases between. Per the germline V gene, CDR1 is SGHVS and CDR2 is FQNEAQ. This CDR3 comprises 11 residues. CDR3 bases: TGTGCCACCGACAGGCTCTACGAGCAGTACTTC. Protein sequence: CATDRLYEQYF. Filled out from reference TRBV7-8 and TRBJ2-7, the complete variable domain reads GAGVSQSPRYKVAKRGQDVALRCDPISGHVSLFWYQQALGQGPEFLTYFQNEAQLDKSGLPSDRFFAERPEGSVSTLKIQRTQQEDSAVYLCATDRLYEQYFGPGTRLTVT.

The chain uses TRBV6-6 and TRBJ1-2, with 7 bases aligning to TRBD1. This CDR3 contains 15 residues. The germline gives CDR1 MNHNY, CDR2 SVGAGI (reference sequence). V shed 4 bases and J 2 bases; nucleotides not matched to a gene: 7. As DNA, the CDR3 is TGTGCCAGCAGTTTCTACAGGGGCCCAAACTATGGCTACACCTTC. Translated, it gives CASSFYRGPNYGYTF.

This chain joins TRBV5-4 and TRBJ2-7; the D gene is possibly TRBD2 (5 bases). The CDR3 is 15 residues long. Trimming took 2 bases from V and 6 from J, leaving 18 bases between them. Germline CDR1 reads SGHNT; CDR2 reads YYREEE (reference sequence). As DNA, the CDR3 is TGTGCCAGCAGCTTAGTGGGTTTGTCTGAGGGCGAGCAGTACTTC. It translates to CASSLVGLSEGEQYF. The variable domain in full, completed from reference TRBV5-4 and TRBJ2-7, reads ETGVTQSPTHLIKTRGQQVTLRCSSQSGHNTVSWYQQALGQGPQFIFQYYREEENGRGNFPPRFSGLQFPNYSSELNVNALELDDSALYLCASSLVGLSEGEQYFGPGTRLTVT.

This clone has just one count. The CDR3, as DNA: TGTGCCAGCAGCCCCTTCCGGGGTCCAGGGGGCAAAGAGACCCAGTACTTC. Protein product: CASSPFRGPGGKETQYF. The chain links TRBV11-2 to TRBJ2-5; 8 positions agree with TRBD1. This CDR3 spans 17 amino acids. Looked up from germline, CDR1 is SGHAT and CDR2 is FQNNGV. The V and J ends lost 5 bases and 3 bases, in that order; junction bases with no gene match: 14. Full variable domain (rest looked up from reference TRBV11-2 and TRBJ2-5): EAGVAQSPRYKIIEKRQSVAFWCNPISGHATLYWYQQILGQGPKLLIQFQNNGVVDDSQLPKDRFSAERLKGVDSTLKIQPAKLEDSAVYLCASSPFRGPGGKETQYFGPGTRLLVL.

This clone was detected only once. This rearrangement joins TRBV29-1 to TRBJ2-7; tentatively, D is TRBD1 (6 bases). Trimming cost V 4 bases and J 4 bases, with 20 bases left between them. Germline V lookup: CDR1 SQVTM, CDR2 ANQGSEA. The CDR3 is made up of 15 amino acids. The CDR3 DNA follows: TGCAGCGTTGGACGAGGGACACAATTTGGGTACGAGCAGTACTTC. Protein sequence: CSVGRGTQFGYEQYF.

The chain employs TRBV7-7 and TRBJ2-5; D uncertain. V lost 1 base, J lost 5 bases, and 8 bases lay in between. Germline V lookup: CDR1 SSHAT, CDR2 FNYEAQ (reference sequence). The CDR3 totals 13 residues. Here the CDR3 reads CASSLGVVETQYF. The CDR3 coding sequence is TGTGCCAGCAGCTTAGGAGTAGTGGAGACCCAGTACTTC.

The V call is TRBV6-6, the J call TRBJ2-3; D is possibly TRBD2 (5 bases). The CDR3 is 12 amino acids. Trimming removed 5 bases at V and 7 bases at J, with 10 bases between. Germline V gene data show CDR1 as MNHNY and CDR2 as SVGAGI (reference sequence). CDR3 nucleotides: TGTGCCAGCAGTCCCCTCGGGAATACGCAGTATTTT. Encoded protein: CASSPLGNTQYF.

The sample holds one count of this clone. The gene calls are TRBV28 and TRBJ1-5; unclear D gene. This CDR3 comprises 14 residues. V shed 6 bases and J shed 4 bases, with 13 bases lying between them. Germline V gene sequence: CDR1 MDHEN, CDR2 SYDVKM. CDR3 sequence reads: CASRRNGRNQPQHF. The CDR3 nucleotides are TGTGCCAGCAGACGGAACGGGAGGAATCAGCCCCAGCATTTT.

V gene TRBV7-2 combines with J gene TRBJ2-3; 9 bases are shared with TRBD2. Germline V gives CDR1 SGHTA, CDR2 FQGNSA. The CDR3 spans 16 residues. V shed 2 bases, J shed 0 bases, and the junction held 3 bases outside the gene matches. DNA for the CDR3: TGTGCCAGCAGCTTAAGCGGGGGGCGCAGCACAGATACGCAGTATTTT. As protein: CASSLSGGRSTDTQYF.

A note on this clone: One junction end does not reproduce the germline sequence, and a read error may be involved. The chain has TRBV6-5 and TRBJ2-7; D remains ambiguous. Germline loops: CDR1 MNHEY, CDR2 SVGAGI. This CDR3 has 12 residues. The chain's CDR3 is CASSADSDEQYF. CDR3 coding DNA: TGTGCCAGCAGTGCAGACTCCGACGAGCAGTACTTC.

There are a few counts of this clone. J is TRBJ2-2 and V is TRBV6-4, with D maybe TRBD2 (5 bases). V was pared by 6 bases and J by 3 bases, with 11 bases between. Germline V gene lookup returns CDR1 MRHNA and CDR2 SNTAGT. The CDR3 extends over 14 amino acids. The CDR3 is CASSESGDTGELFF. The CDR3, as DNA: TGTGCCAGCAGCGAGAGCGGAGACACCGGGGAGCTGTTTTTT.

V and J are TRBV4-2 and TRBJ2-7, with D uncertain. Between the trimmed V and J ends, which lost 0 bases and 4 bases, there was a span of 4 bases. Germline lookup yields CDR1 LGHNA and CDR2 YNFKEQ. The CDR3 is 12 residues long. CDR3 sequence: CASSQDRYEQYF. DNA of the CDR3: TGTGCCAGCAGCCAAGATCGGTACGAGCAGTACTTC.

This rearrangement joins TRBV4-2 to TRBJ2-7; possible D gene TRBD1, 6 bases. Germline CDR1 is LGHNA and CDR2 is YNFKEQ. V lost 0 bases to trimming and J lost 6 bases, with 12 bases between them. The CDR3 covers 14 residues. The CDR3 region is CASSQEGALGEQYF. CDR3 DNA: TGTGCCAGCAGCCAAGAGGGGGCTCTCGGCGAGCAGTACTTC.

This clone was recorded a few times. The chain carries TRBV7-9 and TRBJ1-2, with a weak D call TRBD1 (5 bases). The CDR3 length is 15 residues. Deletions cut 1 base from V and 1 base from J, with 10 bases between. Germline V gene lookup returns CDR1 SEHNR and CDR2 FQNEAQ (reference sequence). This CDR3 is CASSLVGGGNYGYTF. CDR3 nucleotide sequence: TGTGCCAGCAGCTTAGTGGGGGGGGGTAACTATGGCTACACCTTC.

This clone was seen a handful of times. Mismatch with germline at one junction end may stem from a read error. CDR3 amino acids: CASSEGGRGRSTRTNYGYTF. CDR3 DNA sequence: TGTGCCAGCAGCGAAGGGGGTAGGGGGCGGTCGACCAGAACTAACTATGGCTACACCTTC. The V and J genes are TRBV6-1 and TRBJ1-2; 7 bases match TRBD1. Germline-derived CDR1 and CDR2 are MNHNS and SASEGT. This CDR3 spans 20 amino acids.

The chain has TRBV11-3 and TRBJ1-1, with D perhaps TRBD1 (5 bases). The V and J ends lost 2 bases and 5 bases respectively, with 15 bases between them. Germline values: CDR1 SGHNT, CDR2 YENEEA. CDR3 length equals 15 residues. CDR3 residues: CASSLSGGVGTEAFF. CDR3 DNA: TGTGCCAGCAGCTTATCGGGGGGGGTAGGGACTGAAGCTTTCTTT.

J is TRBJ1-1 and V is TRBV28; D unclear. CDR3 length: 13 amino acids. Trimming left V 6 bases short and J 10 bases short, with 18 bases between. Germline V gene data show CDR1 as MDHEN and CDR2 as SYDVKM. The CDR3 DNA is TGTGCCAGCAGCGTCCAGATAGCTCGTAGAGCTTTCTTT. As protein: CASSVQIARRAFF. Drawing the rest from reference TRBV28 and TRBJ1-1, the complete variable domain is DVKVTQSSRYLVKRTGEKVFLECVQDMDHENMFWYRQDPGLGLRLIYFSYDVKMKEKGDIPEGYSVSREKKERFSLILESASTNQTSMYLCASSVQIARRAFFGQGTRLTVV.

V usage is TRBV4-2 and J usage is TRBJ2-1; D gene ambiguous. The V and J ends lost 1 base and 10 bases respectively, with 5 bases between them. Germline-derived CDR1 and CDR2 are LGHNA and YNFKEQ. The CDR3 totals 11 residues. The CDR3 bases are TGTGCCAGCAGCCAAGGCGGCGAGCAGTTCTTC. It yields the protein CASSQGGEQFF.

The J gene is TRBJ1-3, the V gene TRBV9; the D gene is possibly TRBD1 (6 bases). Germline CDR1 SGDLS, CDR2 YYNGEE. The CDR3 is made up of 17 amino acids. V gave up 0 bases and J gave up 0 bases, with 13 bases separating them. The DNA of the CDR3 is TGTGCCAGCAGCGTAGGGGGGGGGCTGAGCTCTGGAAACACCATATATTTT. This codes for CASSVGGGLSSGNTIYF.

In its sample, this clone was seen a few times. The gene calls are TRBV7-8 and TRBJ1-2, with TRBD1 matching 8 bases. Germline V gene lookup returns CDR1 SGHVS and CDR2 FQNEAQ. The CDR3 has 15 residues. With 5 bases clipped from V and 4 bases from J, the junction kept 9 bases outside the gene matches. The CDR3 DNA is TGTGCCAGCAGCCCCACAGGGGGAGACCCCTATGGCTACACCTTC. Translation gives CASSPTGGDPYGYTF.

The J gene is TRBJ1-1, the V gene TRBV6-5; maybe TRBD1 (6 bases). Germline values: CDR1 MNHEY, CDR2 SVGAGI. CDR3 length: 12 amino acids. V lost 7 bases and J lost 7, with 13 bases in between. DNA for the CDR3: TGTGCCAGCACCCCGGGAGGGGGTGAAGCTTTCTTT. It codes for CASTPGGGEAFF.

This chain joins TRBV9 and TRBJ2-1; the match to TRBD2 covers 7 bases. Germline CDR1 SGDLS, CDR2 YYNGEE. The CDR3 has 16 residues. The V gene end was trimmed by 4 bases and the J gene end by 6 bases; junction bases not matched to a gene: 13. The CDR3 loop reads CASSPPAGVHPNEQFF. The CDR3 nucleotides read TGTGCCAGCAGCCCCCCGGCGGGAGTACACCCCAATGAGCAGTTCTTC.

As concerns this clone: At one boundary the junction diverges from the germline segment, which might be a read error. The J gene is TRBJ2-5, the V gene TRBV7-2; 11 bases agree with TRBD2. There are 14 residues in the CDR3. CDR1 is SGHTA and CDR2 is FQGNSA in the germline V gene. CDR3 bases: TGTGCCAGCAGTTTAGCGGGAGGGGGAAAGACCCAGTACTTC. Residues: CASSLAGGGKTQYF. Full variable domain (missing parts from reference TRBV7-2 and TRBJ2-5): GAGVSQSPSNKVTEKGKDVELRCDPISGHTALYWYRQSLGQGLEFLIYFQGNSAPDKSGLPSDRFSAERTGGSVSTLTIQRTQQEDSAVYLCASSLAGGGKTQYFGPGTRLLVL.

This chain connects TRBV30 to TRBJ1-1; D is possibly TRBD1 (5 bases). CDR1 is GTSNPN and CDR2 is SVGIG in the germline V gene (reference sequence). Trimming stripped 2 bases from V and 2 bases from J, with 15 bases between. This CDR3 contains 15 residues. CDR3 sequence: CAWSISDIRNTEAFF. DNA of the CDR3: TGTGCCTGGAGTATCTCGGACATTCGAAACACTGAAGCTTTCTTT.

The V gene is TRBV5-1, the J gene TRBJ2-1; D remains unclear. Germline V gene data show CDR1 as SGHRS and CDR2 as YFSETQ. V lost 3 bases and J lost 0, with 22 bases in between. This CDR3 spans 19 amino acids. In nucleotides, the CDR3 is TGCGCCAGCAGCTCCATCTCGAGCACCCGCTTTTACTCCTACAATGAGCAGTTCTTC. It is translated as CASSSISSTRFYSYNEQFF.